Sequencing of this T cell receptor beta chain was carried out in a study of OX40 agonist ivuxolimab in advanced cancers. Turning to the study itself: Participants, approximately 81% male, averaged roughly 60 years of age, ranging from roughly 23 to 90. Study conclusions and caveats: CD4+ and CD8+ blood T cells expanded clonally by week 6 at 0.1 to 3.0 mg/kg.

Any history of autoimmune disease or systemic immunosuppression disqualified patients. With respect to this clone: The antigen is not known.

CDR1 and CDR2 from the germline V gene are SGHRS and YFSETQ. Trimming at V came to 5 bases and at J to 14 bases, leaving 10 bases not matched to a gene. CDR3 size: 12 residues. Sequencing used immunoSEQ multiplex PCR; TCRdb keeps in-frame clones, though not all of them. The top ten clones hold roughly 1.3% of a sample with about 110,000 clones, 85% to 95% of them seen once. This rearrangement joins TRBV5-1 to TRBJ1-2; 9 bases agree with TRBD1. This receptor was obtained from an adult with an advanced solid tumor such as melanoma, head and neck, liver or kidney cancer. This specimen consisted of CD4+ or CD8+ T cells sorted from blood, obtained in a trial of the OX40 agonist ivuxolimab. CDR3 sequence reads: CASSSEGQGRTF. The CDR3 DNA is TGCGCCAGCAGTTCTGAAGGACAGGGGAGAACCTTC.